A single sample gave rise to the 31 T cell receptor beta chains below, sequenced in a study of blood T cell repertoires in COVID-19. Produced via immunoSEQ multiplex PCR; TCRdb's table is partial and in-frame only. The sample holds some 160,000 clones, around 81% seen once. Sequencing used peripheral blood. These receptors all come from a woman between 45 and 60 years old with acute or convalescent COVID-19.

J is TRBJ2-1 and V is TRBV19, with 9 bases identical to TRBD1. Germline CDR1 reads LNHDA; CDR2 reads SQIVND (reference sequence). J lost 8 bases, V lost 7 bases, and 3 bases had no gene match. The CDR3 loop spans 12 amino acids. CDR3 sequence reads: CASNTGGDEQFF. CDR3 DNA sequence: TGTGCCAGTAATACAGGGGGCGATGAGCAGTTCTTC.

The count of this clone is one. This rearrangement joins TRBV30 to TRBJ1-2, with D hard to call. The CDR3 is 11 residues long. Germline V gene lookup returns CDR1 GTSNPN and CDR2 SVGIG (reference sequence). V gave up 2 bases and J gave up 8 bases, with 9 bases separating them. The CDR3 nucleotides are TGTGCCTGGAGTTTATCCCCCGGCTACACCTTC. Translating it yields CAWSLSPGYTF. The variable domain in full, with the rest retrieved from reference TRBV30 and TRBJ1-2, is SQTIHQWPATLVQPVGSPLSLECTVEGTSNPNLYWYRQAAGRGLQLLFYSVGIGQISSEVPQNLSASRPQDRQFILSSKKLLLSDSGFYLCAWSLSPGYTFGSGTRLTVV.

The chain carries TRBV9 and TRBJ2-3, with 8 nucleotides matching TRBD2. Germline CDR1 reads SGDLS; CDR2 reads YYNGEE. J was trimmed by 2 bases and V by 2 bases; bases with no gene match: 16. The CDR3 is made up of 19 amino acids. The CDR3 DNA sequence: TGTGCCAGCAGCGTTGGGGTTGCGGGGGGACGAAGAAACACAGATACGCAGTATTTT. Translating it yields CASSVGVAGGRRNTDTQYF.

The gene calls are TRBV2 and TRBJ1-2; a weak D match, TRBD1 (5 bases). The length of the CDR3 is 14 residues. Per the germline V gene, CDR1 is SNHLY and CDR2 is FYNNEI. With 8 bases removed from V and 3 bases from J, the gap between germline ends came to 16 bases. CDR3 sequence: CASYKGARYYGYTF. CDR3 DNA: TGTGCCAGCTATAAAGGGGCCAGATACTATGGCTACACCTTC.

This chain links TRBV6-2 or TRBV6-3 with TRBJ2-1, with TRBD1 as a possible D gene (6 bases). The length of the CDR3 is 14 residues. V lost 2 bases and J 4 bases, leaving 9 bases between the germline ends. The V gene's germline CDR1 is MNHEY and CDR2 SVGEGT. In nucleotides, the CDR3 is TGTGCCAGCAGTTACCAGGGGCTATACAATGAGCAGTTCTTC. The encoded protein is CASSYQGLYNEQFF.

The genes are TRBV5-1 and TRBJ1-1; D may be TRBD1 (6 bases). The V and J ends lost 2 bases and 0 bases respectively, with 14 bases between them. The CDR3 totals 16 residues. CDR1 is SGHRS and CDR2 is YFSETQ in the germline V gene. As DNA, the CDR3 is TGCGCCAGCAGCTTCGCGAAGGACAGCATGAACACTGAAGCTTTCTTT. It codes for CASSFAKDSMNTEAFF.

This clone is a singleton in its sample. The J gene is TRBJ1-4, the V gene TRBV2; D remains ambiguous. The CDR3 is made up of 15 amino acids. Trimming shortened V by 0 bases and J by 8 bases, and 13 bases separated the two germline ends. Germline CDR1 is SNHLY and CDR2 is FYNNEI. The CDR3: CASSEALGSGEKLFF. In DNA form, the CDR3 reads TGTGCCAGCAGTGAAGCGTTAGGGAGTGGAGAAAAACTGTTTTTT.

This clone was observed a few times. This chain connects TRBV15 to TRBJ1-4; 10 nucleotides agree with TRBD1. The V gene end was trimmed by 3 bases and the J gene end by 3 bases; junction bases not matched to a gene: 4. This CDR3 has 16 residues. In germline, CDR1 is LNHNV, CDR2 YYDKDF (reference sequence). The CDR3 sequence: CATSRGQGLANEKLFF. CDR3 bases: TGTGCCACCAGCAGGGGACAGGGGTTGGCTAATGAAAAACTGTTTTTT. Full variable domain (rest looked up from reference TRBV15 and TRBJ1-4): DAMVIQNPRYQVTQFGKPVTLSCSQTLNHNVMYWYQQKSSQAPKLLFHYYDKDFNNEADTPDNFQSRRPNTSFCFLDIRSPGLGDTAMYLCATSRGQGLANEKLFFGSGTQLSVL.

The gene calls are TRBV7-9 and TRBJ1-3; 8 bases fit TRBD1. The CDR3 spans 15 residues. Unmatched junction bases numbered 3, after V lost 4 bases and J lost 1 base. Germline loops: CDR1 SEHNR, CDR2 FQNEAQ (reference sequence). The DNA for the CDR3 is TGTGCCAGCAGCTCCTGGACAGGGTCTGGAAACACCATATATTTT. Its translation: CASSSWTGSGNTIYF.

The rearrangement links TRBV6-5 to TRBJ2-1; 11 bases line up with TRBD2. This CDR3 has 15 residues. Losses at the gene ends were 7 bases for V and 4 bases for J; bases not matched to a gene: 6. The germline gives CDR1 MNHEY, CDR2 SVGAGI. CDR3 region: CASTRGLAEYNEQFF. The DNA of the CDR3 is TGTGCCAGCACCCGGGGACTAGCGGAGTACAATGAGCAGTTCTTC.

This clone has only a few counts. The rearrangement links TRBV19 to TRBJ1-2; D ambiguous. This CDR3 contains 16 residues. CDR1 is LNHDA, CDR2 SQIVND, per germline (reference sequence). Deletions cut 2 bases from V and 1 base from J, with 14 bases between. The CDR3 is CASSIISGFSNYGYTF. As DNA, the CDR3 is TGTGCCAGTAGTATAATCTCTGGTTTCAGTAACTATGGCTACACCTTC.

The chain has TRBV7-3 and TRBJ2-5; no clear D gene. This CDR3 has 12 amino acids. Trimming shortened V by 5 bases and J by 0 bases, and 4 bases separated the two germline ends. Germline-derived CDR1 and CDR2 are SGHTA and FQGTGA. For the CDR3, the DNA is TGTGCCAGCAGCCCAGACCAAGAGACCCAGTACTTC. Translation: CASSPDQETQYF.

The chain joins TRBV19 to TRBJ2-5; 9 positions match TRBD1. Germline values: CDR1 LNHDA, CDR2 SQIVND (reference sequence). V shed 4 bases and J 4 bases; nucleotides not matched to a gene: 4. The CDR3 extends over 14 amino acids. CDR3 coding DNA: TGTGCCAGTAGTACGGGACAGGGCCCAGAGACCCAGTACTTC. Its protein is CASSTGQGPETQYF.

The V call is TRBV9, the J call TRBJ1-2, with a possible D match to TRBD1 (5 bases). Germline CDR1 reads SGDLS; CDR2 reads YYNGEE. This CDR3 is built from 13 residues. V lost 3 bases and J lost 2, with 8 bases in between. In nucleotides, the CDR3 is TGTGCCAGCAGCGACCAGGGAAACTATGGCTACACCTTC. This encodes CASSDQGNYGYTF.

This CDR3 reads CASSSRAGDTANYGYTF. CDR3 nucleotide sequence: TGTGCCAGCAGTTCGAGGGCAGGGGATACGGCGAACTATGGCTACACCTTC. The V call is TRBV6-2 or TRBV6-3, the J call TRBJ1-2; perhaps TRBD1 as D (6 bases). Germline assignment: CDR1 MNHEY and CDR2 SVGEGT. The CDR3 loop spans 17 amino acids. V shed 4 bases and J shed 2 bases, with 20 bases lying between them.

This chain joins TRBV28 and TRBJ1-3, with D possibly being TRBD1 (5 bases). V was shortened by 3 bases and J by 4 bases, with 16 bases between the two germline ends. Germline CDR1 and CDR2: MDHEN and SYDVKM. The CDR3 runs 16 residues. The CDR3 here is CASSLRQMSWGNTIYF. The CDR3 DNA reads TGTGCCAGCAGTTTGCGACAGATGTCATGGGGAAACACCATATATTTT.

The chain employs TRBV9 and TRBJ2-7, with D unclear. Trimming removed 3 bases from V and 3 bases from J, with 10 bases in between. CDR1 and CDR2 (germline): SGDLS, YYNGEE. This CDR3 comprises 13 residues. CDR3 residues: CASSAGAGYEQYF. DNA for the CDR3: TGTGCCAGCAGCGCCGGCGCAGGCTACGAGCAGTACTTC.

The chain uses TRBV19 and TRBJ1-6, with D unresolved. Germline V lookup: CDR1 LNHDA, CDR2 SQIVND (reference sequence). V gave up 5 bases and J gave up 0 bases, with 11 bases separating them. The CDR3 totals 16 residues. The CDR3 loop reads CASSYSGSSYNSPLHF. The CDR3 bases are TGTGCCAGTAGTTATTCGGGGAGCTCCTATAATTCACCCCTCCACTTT.

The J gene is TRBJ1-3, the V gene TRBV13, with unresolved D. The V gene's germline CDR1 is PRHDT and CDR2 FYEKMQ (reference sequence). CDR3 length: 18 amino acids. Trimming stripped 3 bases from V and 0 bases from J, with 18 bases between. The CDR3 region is CASSFYPPIKSSGNTIYF. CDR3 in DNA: TGTGCCAGCAGCTTTTATCCCCCTATCAAATCCTCTGGAAACACCATATATTTT.

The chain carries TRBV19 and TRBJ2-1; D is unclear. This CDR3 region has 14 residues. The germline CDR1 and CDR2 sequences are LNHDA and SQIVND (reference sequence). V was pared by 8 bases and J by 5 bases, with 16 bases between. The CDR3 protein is CASRLLGPNNEQFF. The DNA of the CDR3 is TGTGCCAGTCGCCTTCTTGGGCCGAACAATGAGCAGTTCTTC.

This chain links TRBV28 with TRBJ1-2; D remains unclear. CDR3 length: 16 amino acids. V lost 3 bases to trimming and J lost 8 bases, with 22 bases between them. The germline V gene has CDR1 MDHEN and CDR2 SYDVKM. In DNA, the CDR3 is TGTGCCAGCAGTTTTCTCCTTTCTACAAATCGAGGGGGCTACACCTTC. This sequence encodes CASSFLLSTNRGGYTF.

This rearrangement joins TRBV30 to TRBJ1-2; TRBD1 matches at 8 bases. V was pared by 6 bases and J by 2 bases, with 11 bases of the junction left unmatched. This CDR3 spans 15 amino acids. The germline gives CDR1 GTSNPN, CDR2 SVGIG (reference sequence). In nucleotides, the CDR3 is TGTGCCTGTTCCCGCAGGGGGCATGGGAACTATGGCTACACCTTC. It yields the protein CACSRRGHGNYGYTF.

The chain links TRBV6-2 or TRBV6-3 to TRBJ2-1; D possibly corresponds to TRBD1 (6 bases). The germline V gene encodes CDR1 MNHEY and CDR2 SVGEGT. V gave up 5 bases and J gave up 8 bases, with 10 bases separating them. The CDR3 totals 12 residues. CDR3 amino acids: CASSNRAHEQFF. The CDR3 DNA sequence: TGTGCCAGCAGTAACAGGGCCCATGAGCAGTTCTTC.

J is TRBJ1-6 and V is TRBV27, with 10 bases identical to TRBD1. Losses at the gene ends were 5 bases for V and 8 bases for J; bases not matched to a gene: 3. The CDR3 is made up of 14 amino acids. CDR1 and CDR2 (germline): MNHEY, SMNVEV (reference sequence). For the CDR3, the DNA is TGTGCCAGCAGTCGGACAGGGGGTGATTCACCCCTCCACTTT. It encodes CASSRTGGDSPLHF.

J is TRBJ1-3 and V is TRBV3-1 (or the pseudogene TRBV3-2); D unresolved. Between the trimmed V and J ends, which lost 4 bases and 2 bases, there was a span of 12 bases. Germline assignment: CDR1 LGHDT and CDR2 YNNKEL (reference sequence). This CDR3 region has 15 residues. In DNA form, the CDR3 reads TGTGCCAGCAGCCCCCAAGGCGGGGCTGGAAACACCATATATTTT. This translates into CASSPQGGAGNTIYF.

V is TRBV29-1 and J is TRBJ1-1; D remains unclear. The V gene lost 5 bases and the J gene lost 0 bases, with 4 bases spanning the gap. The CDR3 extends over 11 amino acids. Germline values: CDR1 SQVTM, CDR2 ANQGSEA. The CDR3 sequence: CSVFVNTEAFF. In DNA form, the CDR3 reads TGCAGCGTTTTCGTGAACACTGAAGCTTTCTTT.

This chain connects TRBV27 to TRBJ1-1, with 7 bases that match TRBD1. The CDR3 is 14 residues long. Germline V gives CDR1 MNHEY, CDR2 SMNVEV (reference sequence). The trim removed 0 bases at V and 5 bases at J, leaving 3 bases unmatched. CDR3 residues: CASSLSTGVTEAFF. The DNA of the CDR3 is TGTGCCAGCAGTTTATCTACAGGGGTAACTGAAGCTTTCTTT.

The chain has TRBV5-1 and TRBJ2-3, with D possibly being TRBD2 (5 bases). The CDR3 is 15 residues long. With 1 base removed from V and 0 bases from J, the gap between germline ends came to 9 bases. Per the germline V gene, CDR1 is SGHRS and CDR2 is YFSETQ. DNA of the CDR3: TGCGCCAGCAGCTTGCACGGGGTTAGCACAGATACGCAGTATTTT. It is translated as CASSLHGVSTDTQYF.

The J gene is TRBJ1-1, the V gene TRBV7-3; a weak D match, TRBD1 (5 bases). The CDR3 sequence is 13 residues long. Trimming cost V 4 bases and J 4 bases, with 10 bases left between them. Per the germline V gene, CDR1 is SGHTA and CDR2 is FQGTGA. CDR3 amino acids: CASSSQDSTEAFF. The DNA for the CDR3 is TGTGCCAGCAGCTCACAAGACAGCACTGAAGCTTTCTTT. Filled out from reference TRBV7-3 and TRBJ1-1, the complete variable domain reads GAGVSQTPSNKVTEKGKYVELRCDPISGHTALYWYRQSLGQGPEFLIYFQGTGAADDSGLPNDRFFAVRPEGSVSTLKIQRTERGDSAVYLCASSSQDSTEAFFGQGTRLTVV.

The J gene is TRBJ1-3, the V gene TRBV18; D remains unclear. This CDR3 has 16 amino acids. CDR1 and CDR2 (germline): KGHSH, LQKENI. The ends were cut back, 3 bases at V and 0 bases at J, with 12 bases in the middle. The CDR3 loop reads CASSPAPPYSGNTIYF. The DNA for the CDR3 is TGTGCCAGCTCACCGGCCCCACCGTACTCTGGAAACACCATATATTTT.

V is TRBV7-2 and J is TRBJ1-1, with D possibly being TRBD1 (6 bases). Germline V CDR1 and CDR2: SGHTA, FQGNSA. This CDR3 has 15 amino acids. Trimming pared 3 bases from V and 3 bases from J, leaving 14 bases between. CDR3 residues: CASSFYRAWDTEAFF. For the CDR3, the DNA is TGTGCCAGCAGCTTTTACAGGGCGTGGGACACTGAAGCTTTCTTT.